The 9 T cell receptor beta chains given below trace back to one sample, sequenced in a study of blood T cells in healthy people across ages (dated by TCRdb to the mid-2010s). Library prep was done by 5' RACE. Sequencing used an Illumina HiSeq 2500. A second roughly 6 to 12 cycle PCR used a sample-barcoded 5' primer and a J-beta primer mix. Clones were called with MiXCR by TCRdb after fastp trimmed the public reads at Q25, and only in-frame beta chains were retained. All rows with the same CDR3 protein become a single entry with the most common DNA and genes. Present in this sample are around 780,000 distinct CDR3 sequences, 45% to 70% of which were seen just once. The ten largest account for more than 25% of the sample. The sequenced material came from blood. Receptor source: a man in his forties in good health.

The V and J genes are TRBV29-1 and TRBJ2-3, with TRBD2 as a possible D gene (5 bases). V lost 4 bases and J 0 bases, leaving 14 bases between the germline ends. The length of the CDR3 is 15 residues. Germline V gives CDR1 SQVTM, CDR2 ANQGSEA. CDR3 coding DNA: TGCAGCGTTGGGGCCCGGACTTCTAGCACAGATACGCAGTATTTT. Residues: CSVGARTSSTDTQYF.

This rearrangement joins TRBV5-8 to TRBJ2-7; 7 bases align to TRBD1. Trimming removed 6 bases from V and 3 bases from J; junction bases left unmatched: 12. CDR1 and CDR2 (germline): SGHTS, YDEGEE. The CDR3 extends over 15 amino acids. DNA for the CDR3: TGTGCCAGCATCAATACAGGGGCCTATGGCTACGAGCAGTACTTC. Its protein product is CASINTGAYGYEQYF. Based on the CDR3 plus reference TRBV5-8 and TRBJ2-7, the full variable domain is EAGVTQSPTHLIKTRGQQATLRCSPISGHTSVYWYQQALGLGLQFLLWYDEGEERNRGNFPPRFSGRQFPNYSSELNVNALELEDSALYLCASINTGAYGYEQYFGPGTRLTVT.

This clonotype was seen a handful of times. V is TRBV7-2 and J is TRBJ2-4; D is possibly TRBD1 (6 bases). Trimming pared 5 bases from V and 3 bases from J, leaving 17 bases between. The germline V gene has CDR1 SGHTA and CDR2 FQGNSA. CDR3 length: 16 amino acids. CDR3 region: CASSAPTQGVKNIQYF. CDR3 bases: TGTGCCAGCAGCGCACCAACACAGGGAGTCAAAAACATTCAGTACTTC.

J is TRBJ1-1 and V is TRBV4-2; TRBD1 might be the D (5 bases). This CDR3 region has 14 residues. Germline V gene data show CDR1 as LGHNA and CDR2 as YNFKEQ. V was cut by 1 base and J by 4 bases, with 10 bases left in between. CDR3 protein: CASSQGEGSTEAFF. In DNA, the CDR3 is TGTGCCAGCAGCCAAGGGGAGGGGTCCACTGAAGCTTTCTTT.

V gene TRBV9 combines with J gene TRBJ2-1; D may be TRBD1 (6 bases). V was cut by 3 bases and J by 7 bases, with 14 bases left in between. The CDR3 covers 14 residues. Germline lookup yields CDR1 SGDLS and CDR2 YYNGEE. The CDR3 region has the DNA TGTGCCAGCAGCGAACAGGGTCGGGATAATGAGCAGTTCTTC. It yields the protein CASSEQGRDNEQFF.

This sequence joins TRBV29-1 and TRBJ2-5; TRBD1 agrees at 8 bases. This CDR3 is 14 amino acids long. V shed 6 bases, J shed 5 bases, and the junction held 11 bases outside the gene matches. Germline V lookup: CDR1 SQVTM, CDR2 ANQGSEA. The CDR3 bases are TGCAGCGTCCCGGAGCAGGGGGCTGGCGAGACCCAGTACTTC. The encoded protein is CSVPEQGAGETQYF.

This clonotype came up once. The rearrangement uses TRBV7-2 and TRBJ2-5; maybe TRBD2 (5 bases). The V and J ends lost 2 bases and 2 bases respectively, with 18 bases between them. This CDR3 is 17 amino acids long. Germline V CDR1 and CDR2: SGHTA, FQGNSA. This CDR3 is CASSLLFNGVGQETQYF. The CDR3 DNA reads as TGTGCCAGCAGCTTACTTTTCAACGGGGTGGGTCAAGAGACCCAGTACTTC.

The J gene is TRBJ2-2, the V gene TRBV7-6, with a weak D call TRBD2 (7 bases). The CDR3 has 16 residues. The germline V and J ends were trimmed by 5 bases and 5 bases, with 18 bases remaining between them. Germline V gene sequence: CDR1 SGHVS, CDR2 FNYEAQ. CDR3 nucleotides: TGTGCCAGCAGCCCGCCCCGGGGGGCGCGTACCGGGGAGCTGTTTTTT. It yields the protein CASSPPRGARTGELFF.

This chain joins TRBV2 and TRBJ1-4, with D uncertain. Trimming pared 7 bases from V and 4 bases from J, leaving 10 bases between. This CDR3 contains 13 residues. CDR1 and CDR2 from the germline V gene are SNHLY and FYNNEI. The CDR3 protein is CASTSRRNEKLFF. In DNA, the CDR3 is TGTGCCAGCACCAGCAGGCGTAATGAAAAACTGTTTTTT. The variable domain in full, with the rest retrieved from reference TRBV2 and TRBJ1-4, is EPEVTQTPSHQVTQMGQEVILRCVPISNHLYFYWYRQILGQKVEFLVSFYNNEISEKSEIFDDQFSVERPDGSNFTLKIRSTKLEDSAMYFCASTSRRNEKLFFGSGTQLSVL.